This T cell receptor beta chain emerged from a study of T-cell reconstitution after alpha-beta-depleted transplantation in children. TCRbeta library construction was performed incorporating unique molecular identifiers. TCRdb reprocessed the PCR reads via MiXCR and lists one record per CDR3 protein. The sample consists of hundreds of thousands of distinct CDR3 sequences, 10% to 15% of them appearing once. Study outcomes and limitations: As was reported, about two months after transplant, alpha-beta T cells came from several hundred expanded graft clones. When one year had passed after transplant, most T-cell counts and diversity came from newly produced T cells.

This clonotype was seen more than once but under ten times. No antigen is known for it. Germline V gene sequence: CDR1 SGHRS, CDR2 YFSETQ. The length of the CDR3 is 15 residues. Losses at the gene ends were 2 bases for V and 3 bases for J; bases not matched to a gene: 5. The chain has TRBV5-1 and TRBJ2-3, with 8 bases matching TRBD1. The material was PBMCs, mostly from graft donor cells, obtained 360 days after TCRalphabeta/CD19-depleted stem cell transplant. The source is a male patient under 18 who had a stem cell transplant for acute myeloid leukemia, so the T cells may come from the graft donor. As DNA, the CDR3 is TGCGCCAGCAGCTTCCGGACAGGGAAAACAGATACGCAGTATTTT. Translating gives CASSFRTGKTDTQYF. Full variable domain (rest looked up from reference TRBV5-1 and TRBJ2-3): KAGVTQTPRYLIKTRGQQVTLSCSPISGHRSVSWYQQTPGQGLQFLFEYFSETQRNKGNFPGRFSGRQFSNSRSEMNVSTLELGDSALYLCASSFRTGKTDTQYFGPGTRLTVL.